The rows below give T cell receptor beta chains drawn from one sample of a study of graft-versus-host responses after intestinal transplantation. Method: immunoSEQ multiplex PCR; TCRdb's copy keeps in-frame clones and lacks some. The table lists 40,000 to 55,000 clones, 75% to 95% of them singletons. The sample in question was PBMCs, obtained 524 days after transplant. Every receptor here comes from a human patient who received an intestinal transplant, so some T cells may come from the graft donor. Both conserved end residues are part of each CDR3. The D gene is left open where the match is weak.

j_call: TRBJ2-7
d_call: NA
v_call: TRBV4-2
cdr3_aa: CASSHLGAEQYF
cdr3_nt: TGTGCCAGCAGCCATCTGGGGGCCGAGCAGTACTTC

j_call: TRBJ1-4
d_call: TRBD1
v_call: TRBV28
cdr3_aa: CASSSPLRDRDEKLFF
cdr3_nt: TGTGCCAGCAGTTCCCCCCTCCGGGACAGGGACGAAAAACTGTTTTTT

j_call: TRBJ2-1
d_call: NA
v_call: TRBV19
cdr3_aa: CASSIYENNEQFF
cdr3_nt: TGTGCCAGTAGTATATATGAGAACAATGAGCAGTTCTTC

j_call: TRBJ2-3
d_call: NA
v_call: TRBV27
cdr3_aa: CASSFTGPTDTQYF
cdr3_nt: TGTGCCAGCAGTTTCACAGGACCCACAGATACGCAGTATTTT

j_call: TRBJ2-3
d_call: NA
v_call: TRBV27
cdr3_aa: CASSSLDLDTQYF
cdr3_nt: TGTGCCAGCAGTTCACTGGACTTAGATACGCAGTATTTT

j_call: TRBJ2-1
d_call: NA
v_call: TRBV11-3
cdr3_aa: CASSPGRNEQFF
cdr3_nt: TGTGCCAGCAGCCCCGGACGGAATGAGCAGTTCTTC

j_call: TRBJ1-1
d_call: NA
v_call: TRBV18
cdr3_aa: CASSLDSLNTEAFF
cdr3_nt: TGTGCCAGCTCACTGGACAGCTTGAACACTGAAGCTTTCTTT

j_call: TRBJ2-7
d_call: TRBD1
v_call: TRBV6-1
cdr3_aa: CASSGGTSGGAKQRIYEQYF
cdr3_nt: TGTGCCAGCAGTGGGGGGACGTCAGGGGGCGCAAAGCAAAGGATCTACGAGCAGTACTTC

j_call: TRBJ2-2
d_call: TRBD2
v_call: TRBV28
cdr3_aa: CASSPTILREGRTAGELFF
cdr3_nt: TGTGCCAGCAGTCCGACCATCTTGCGGGAGGGCCGAACCGCCGGGGAGCTGTTTTTT

j_call: TRBJ2-7
d_call: NA
v_call: TRBV30
cdr3_aa: CAWGRGVGAAYEQYF
cdr3_nt: TGTGCCTGGGGTCGCGGGGTAGGTGCCGCCTACGAGCAGTACTTC

j_call: TRBJ1-1
d_call: NA
v_call: TRBV6-1
cdr3_aa: CASRADINTEAFF
cdr3_nt: TGTGCCAGCAGAGCGGACATAAACACTGAAGCTTTCTTT